This TCR beta chain was documented in a study of T cells expressing NK-cell markers. Study-wide results and caveats: Top CD8+ clonotypes included the dominant CD3+CD56+NKG2C+ clonotypes in a handful of donors.

From its re-call of the 5' RACE reads, TCRdb lists each CDR3 protein once, without DNA. The specimen's table records 150,000 or so distinct CDR3 sequences. In regard to this clonotype: The antigen remains undetermined.

The source of this sequence is a woman in her fifties or sixties in good health. The source material was blood T cells: a sorted CD56 or NKG2C T cell subset, CD4+ or CD8+ T cells, or bulk PBMC T cells (not recorded which).

CDR3 in amino acids: CASRPGLAERYQETQYF. The V gene is TRBV6-1, the J gene TRBJ2-5; without DNA, the TCRdb call of TRBD2 cannot be checked. The germline gives CDR1 MNHNS, CDR2 SASEGT. CDR3 size: 17 residues.